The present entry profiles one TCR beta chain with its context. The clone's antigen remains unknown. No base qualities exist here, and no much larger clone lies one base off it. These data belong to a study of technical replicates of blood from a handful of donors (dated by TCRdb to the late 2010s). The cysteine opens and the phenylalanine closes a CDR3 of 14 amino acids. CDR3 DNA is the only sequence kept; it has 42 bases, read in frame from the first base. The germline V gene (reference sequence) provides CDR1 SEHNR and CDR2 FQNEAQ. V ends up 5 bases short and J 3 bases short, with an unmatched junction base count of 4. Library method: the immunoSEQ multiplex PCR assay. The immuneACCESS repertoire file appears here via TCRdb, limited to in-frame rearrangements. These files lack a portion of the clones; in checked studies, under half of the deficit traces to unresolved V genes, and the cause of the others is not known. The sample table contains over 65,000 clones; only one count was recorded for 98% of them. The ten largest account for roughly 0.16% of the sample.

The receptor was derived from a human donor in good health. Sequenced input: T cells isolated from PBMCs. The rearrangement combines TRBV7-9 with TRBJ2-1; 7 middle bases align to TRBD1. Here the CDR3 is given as CASSHGTDYNEQFF. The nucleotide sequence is TGTGCCAGCAGCCACGGGACAGACTACAATGAGCAGTTCTTC.